The next 8 T cell receptor beta chains were all read from a single sample in a study of human T cells and chemical hapten exposure. Time point here: patch test 3, about 24 weeks after DPC sensitization. The treatment is: therapeutic diphenylcyclopropenone sensitization with weekly scalp DPC. Each CDR3 protein is one row after TCRdb ran MiXCR on the RACE reads. Of 70,000 to 90,000 distinct CDR3 sequences listed, roughly 10% are singletons. Sequenced here: whole blood, sampled in connection with sensitization to the hapten diphenylcyclopropenone (DPC). These receptors were taken from a woman aged 45-59 years with alopecia areata. Some clones in this sample may be carry-over from other donors' samples.

V usage is TRBV9 and J usage is TRBJ1-6; TRBD1 might be the D (5 bases). The CDR3 runs 16 residues. The V gene lost 0 bases and the J gene lost 7 bases, with 14 bases spanning the gap. CDR1 is SGDLS, CDR2 YYNGEE, per germline. Written as DNA, the CDR3 is TGTGCCAGCAGCGTAGCTCCCGGGGGATCAAATTCACCCCTCCACTTT. Translated, it gives CASSVAPGGSNSPLHF.

The rearrangement uses TRBV29-1 and TRBJ1-5; D perhaps matches TRBD1 (5 bases). The CDR3 is 13 amino acids. Germline lookup yields CDR1 SQVTM and CDR2 ANQGSEA. V shed 4 bases and J shed 11 bases, with 18 bases lying between them. The CDR3: CSVVSQTGGSQHF. As DNA, the CDR3 is TGCAGCGTTGTTTCGCAGACCGGGGGTTCCCAGCATTTT. Filled out from reference TRBV29-1 and TRBJ1-5, the complete variable domain reads SAVISQKPSRDICQRGTSLTIQCQVDSQVTMMFWYRQQPGQSLTLIATANQGSEATYESGFVIDKFPISRPNLTFSTLTVSNMSPEDSSIYLCSVVSQTGGSQHFGDGTRLSIL.

This clonotype has ten or more counts. The chain combines TRBV24-1 with TRBJ2-5, with D possibly matching TRBD2 (5 bases). With 5 bases removed from V and 7 bases from J, the gap between germline ends came to 16 bases. From germline, CDR1 is KGHDR and CDR2 SFDVKD. CDR3 length: 14 residues. CDR3 DNA sequence: TGTGCCACCAGTGTAGGACTCCCGCCAGGGACCCAGTACTTC. This codes for CATSVGLPPGTQYF.

This clonotype was detected only a few times. The chain carries TRBV29-1 and TRBJ1-6, with D maybe TRBD1 (5 bases). V lost 4 bases, J lost 7 bases, and 11 bases lay in between. CDR1 is SQVTM and CDR2 is ANQGSEA in the germline V gene. The CDR3 spans 13 residues. CDR3 sequence reads: CSVGGTQNSPLHF. The CDR3 region has the DNA TGCAGCGTTGGGGGGACGCAGAATTCACCCCTCCACTTT.

This clonotype was seen repeatedly, ten times or more. The chain is built from TRBV28 and TRBJ2-3, with 9 bases lining up with TRBD2. The CDR3 runs 17 residues. Germline CDR1 reads MDHEN; CDR2 reads SYDVKM. J gave up 6 bases and V 5 bases, and 15 bases lay outside the gene matches. The CDR3 loop reads CASSRLPSGIRGDTQYF. CDR3 DNA sequence: TGTGCCAGCAGTCGCCTACCTAGCGGGATCCGCGGGGATACGCAGTATTTT.

The rearrangement links TRBV2 to TRBJ2-5, with a possible D match to TRBD2 (6 bases). Trimming left V 7 bases short and J 2 bases short, with 17 bases between. This CDR3 is 15 amino acids long. CDR1 SNHLY and CDR2 FYNNEI come from the germline V gene. As DNA, the CDR3 is TGTGCCAGCAAACTAGCCGACCCCCCGCAAGAGACCCAGTACTTC. It is translated as CASKLADPPQETQYF.

The V and J genes are TRBV9 and TRBJ2-1; unclear D gene. Germline loops: CDR1 SGDLS, CDR2 YYNGEE. Between the trimmed V and J ends, which lost 3 bases and 6 bases, there was a span of 10 bases. This CDR3 is built from 13 residues. The chain's CDR3 is CASSATPANEQFF. In nucleotides, the CDR3 is TGTGCCAGCAGCGCGACGCCCGCCAATGAGCAGTTCTTC. The whole variable domain, remainder taken from reference TRBV9 and TRBJ2-1, is DSGVTQTPKHLITATGQRVTLRCSPRSGDLSVYWYQQSLDQGLQFLIQYYNGEERAKGNILERFSAQQFPDLHSELNLSSLELGDSALYFCASSATPANEQFFGPGTRLTVL.

This clonotype was observed at least ten times. The chain links TRBV5-4 to TRBJ2-3; TRBD2 is a possible D gene (5 bases). The V and J ends lost 3 bases and 2 bases respectively, with 13 bases between them. The CDR3 is 15 residues long. Germline assignment: CDR1 SGHNT and CDR2 YYREEE (reference sequence). The CDR3 here is CASSSKRLPTDTQYF. CDR3 in DNA: TGTGCCAGCAGCTCTAAGCGGTTGCCCACAGATACGCAGTATTTT.